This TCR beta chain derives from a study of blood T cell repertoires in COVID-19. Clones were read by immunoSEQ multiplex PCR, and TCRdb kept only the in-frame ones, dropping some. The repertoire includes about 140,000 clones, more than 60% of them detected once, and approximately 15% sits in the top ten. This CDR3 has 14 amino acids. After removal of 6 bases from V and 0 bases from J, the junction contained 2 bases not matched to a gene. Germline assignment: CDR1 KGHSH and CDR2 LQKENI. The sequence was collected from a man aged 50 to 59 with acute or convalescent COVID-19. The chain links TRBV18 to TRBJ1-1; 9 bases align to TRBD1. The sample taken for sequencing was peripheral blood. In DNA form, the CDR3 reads TGTGCCAGCTCCTGGACAGGGGTGAACACTGAAGCTTTCTTT. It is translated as CASSWTGVNTEAFF.